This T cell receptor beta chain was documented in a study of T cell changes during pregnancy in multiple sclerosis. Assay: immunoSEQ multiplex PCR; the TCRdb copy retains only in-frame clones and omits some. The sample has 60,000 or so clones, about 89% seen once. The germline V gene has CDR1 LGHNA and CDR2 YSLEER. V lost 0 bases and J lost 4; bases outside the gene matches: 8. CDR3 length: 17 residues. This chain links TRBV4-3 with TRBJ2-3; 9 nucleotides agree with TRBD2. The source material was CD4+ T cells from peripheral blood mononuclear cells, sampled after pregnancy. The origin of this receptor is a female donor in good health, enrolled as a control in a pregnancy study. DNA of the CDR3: TGCGCCAGCAGCCAAGATCCGGCGGGGGGGCCGTCAGATACGCAGTATTTT. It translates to CASSQDPAGGPSDTQYF.